The 27 T cell receptor beta chains listed next were all sequenced from one sample in a study of T cell responses to AZD1222 COVID-19 vaccine. The repertoire was sequenced with immunoSEQ multiplex PCR; TCRdb's copy has only in-frame clones and lacks some. Of about 110,000 clones in the sample, about 90% are singletons; the top ten hold around 3%. The source material was peripheral blood, sampled on day 0 of AZD1222 vaccination. The receptors come from an adult in good health.

This rearrangement joins TRBV28 to TRBJ2-7; D perhaps matches TRBD1 (6 bases). Between the trimmed V and J ends, which lost 3 bases and 4 bases, there was a span of 13 bases. The CDR3 covers 14 residues. Germline V CDR1 and CDR2: MDHEN, SYDVKM. For the CDR3, the DNA is TGTGCCAGCAGTTTGGAGGTCAGGGGATACGAGCAGTACTTC. It specifies CASSLEVRGYEQYF.

The chain uses TRBV30 and TRBJ1-2; D not certain. CDR3 length: 12 amino acids. V lost 5 bases and J 8 bases, leaving 15 bases between the germline ends. Germline V gene sequence: CDR1 GTSNPN, CDR2 SVGIG (reference sequence). CDR3 DNA: TGTGCCTGGGGCCCGGGTGGTTTGGGCTACACCTTC. Its translation: CAWGPGGLGYTF.

This rearrangement joins TRBV5-6 to TRBJ2-7; D is possibly TRBD1 (6 bases). Trimming cost V 0 bases and J 2 bases, with 12 bases left between them. The CDR3 runs to 15 residues. Germline lookup yields CDR1 SGHDT and CDR2 YYEEEE. CDR3 in DNA: TGTGCCAGCAGCTTGGTGCAGGGGATTACCTACGAGCAGTACTTC. Translated: CASSLVQGITYEQYF.

The rearrangement uses TRBV18 and TRBJ1-6, with D hard to call. Between the trimmed V and J ends, which lost 3 bases and 7 bases, there was a span of 10 bases. The CDR3 runs 14 residues. The germline gives CDR1 KGHSH, CDR2 LQKENI. The CDR3 sequence: CASSPPPGNSPLHF. For the CDR3, the DNA is TGTGCCAGCTCACCCCCCCCGGGCAATTCACCCCTCCACTTT.

This clone is a singleton in its sample. The genes are TRBV18 and TRBJ2-6; D possibly corresponds to TRBD1 (6 bases). The CDR3 covers 16 residues. Germline V lookup: CDR1 KGHSH, CDR2 LQKENI. V shed 1 base and J shed 2 bases, with 9 bases lying between them. CDR3 DNA: TGTGCCAGCTCACCACTCTCAGGGGCTGGGGCCAACGTCCTGACTTTC. Protein sequence: CASSPLSGAGANVLTF.

This clone was seen only a few times. The J gene is TRBJ2-1, the V gene TRBV27; 9 bases agree with TRBD2. The ends lost 3 bases at V and 8 bases at J; junction bases unmatched: 14. The CDR3 spans 17 residues. CDR1 is MNHEY and CDR2 is SMNVEV in the germline V gene (reference sequence). CDR3 residues: CASSFSYPQLAGDEQFF. The CDR3, as DNA: TGTGCCAGCAGTTTCTCTTACCCTCAACTAGCGGGCGATGAGCAGTTCTTC.

The V gene is TRBV7-9, the J gene TRBJ1-2; D unclear. The V and J ends lost 3 bases and 5 bases respectively, with 16 bases between them. This CDR3 is built from 15 residues. Per germline, CDR1 SEHNR and CDR2 FQNEAQ (reference sequence). The CDR3 DNA reads as TGTGCCAGCAGCTTCTCCGGGGAGGGAGGGTATGGCTACACCTTC. Its translation is CASSFSGEGGYGYTF.

CDR3 bases: TGTGCCAGCAGTCCGTGGATTGGGGGTGGTTCCTACGAGCAGTACTTC. Its translation is CASSPWIGGGSYEQYF. The rearrangement uses TRBV27 and TRBJ2-7; D tentatively reads TRBD1 or TRBD2 (5 bases each). The CDR3 consists of 16 residues. Trimming cost V 5 bases and J 1 base, with 18 bases left between them. The germline CDR1 and CDR2 sequences are MNHEY and SMNVEV (reference sequence).

The chain joins TRBV5-1 to TRBJ2-4; possible D gene TRBD2, 5 bases. Trimming pared 5 bases from V and 7 bases from J, leaving 19 bases between. CDR1 is SGHRS and CDR2 is YFSETQ in the germline V gene. The CDR3 extends over 15 amino acids. In DNA form, the CDR3 reads TGCGCCAGCAGACGTAATTTAGAGGGATACAACATTCAGTACTTC. This translates into CASRRNLEGYNIQYF.

The chain joins TRBV4-1 to TRBJ1-2; D is possibly TRBD1 (5 bases). This CDR3 is built from 17 residues. The V gene's germline CDR1 is MGHRA and CDR2 YSYEKL. V was cut by 1 base and J by 3 bases, with 18 bases left in between. The CDR3 region has the DNA TGCGCCAGCAGCCAAGGCCTCCTCGTACGACAGTACTATGGCTACACCTTC. Protein: CASSQGLLVRQYYGYTF.

This chain uses TRBV6-5 with TRBJ2-7, with 9 bases lining up with TRBD2. The CDR3 sequence is 16 residues long. The junction had 13 bases not matched to a gene; V was cut back by 4 bases and J by 6 bases. In germline, CDR1 is MNHEY, CDR2 SVGAGI. The CDR3 region is CASSSEAVAGVREQYF. The CDR3 DNA reads TGTGCCAGCAGTTCCGAGGCCGTAGCGGGAGTTCGCGAGCAGTACTTC.

The chain recombines TRBV4-1 with TRBJ1-4; TRBD1 matches 8 bases. V shed 6 bases and J 9 bases; nucleotides not matched to a gene: 6. The CDR3 extends over 13 amino acids. Germline lookup yields CDR1 MGHRA and CDR2 YSYEKL. CDR3 nucleotides: TGCGCCAGCAGGGACAGGGTCCTACAAAAACTGTTTTTT. Amino acid sequence: CASRDRVLQKLFF.

The V gene is TRBV2, the J gene TRBJ2-2; 12 nucleotides line up with TRBD2. The V gene's germline CDR1 is SNHLY and CDR2 FYNNEI. This CDR3 has 15 amino acids. Trimming cost V 8 bases and J 7 bases; bases outside gene matches: 8. The CDR3 here is CASRGLAGKIGELFF. DNA for the CDR3: TGTGCCAGCCGCGGACTAGCGGGAAAGATCGGGGAGCTGTTTTTT.

This sequence joins TRBV28 and TRBJ1-2, with D maybe TRBD1 (5 bases). The CDR3 loop spans 13 amino acids. Trimming took 7 bases from V and 5 from J, leaving 14 bases between them. CDR1 is MDHEN, CDR2 SYDVKM, per germline. The CDR3 DNA reads TGTGCCAGCACCTCAGGGCCTGGTTATGGCTACACCTTC. Translation: CASTSGPGYGYTF.

The chain has TRBV19 and TRBJ2-3; 10 nucleotides match TRBD2. V was clipped by 4 bases and J by 5 bases; unmatched bases: 6. There are 15 residues in the CDR3. CDR1 is LNHDA, CDR2 SQIVND, per germline (reference sequence). CDR3 nucleotides: TGTGCCAGTAGTACCGCTAGCGGGGGCCGAGATACGCAGTATTTT. This gives the protein CASSTASGGRDTQYF. The variable domain in full, with the rest retrieved from reference TRBV19 and TRBJ2-3, is DGGITQSPKYLFRKEGQNVTLSCEQNLNHDAMYWYRQDPGQGLRLIYYSQIVNDFQKGDIAEGYSVSREKKESFPLTVTSAQKNPTAFYLCASSTASGGRDTQYFGPGTRLTVL.

The rearrangement links TRBV4-3 to TRBJ2-1, with unresolved D. Per the germline V gene, CDR1 is LGHNA and CDR2 is YSLEER. The V end lost 4 bases, the J end lost 0 bases, and 19 bases lay between the germline ends. The length of the CDR3 is 18 residues. The CDR3 loop is CASSPQPLISLSYNEQFF. The CDR3 nucleotides read TGCGCCAGCAGCCCACAGCCCTTGATTAGTCTCTCCTACAATGAGCAGTTCTTC.

This chain joins TRBV7-2 and TRBJ1-6; perhaps TRBD1 as D (5 bases). Germline CDR1 and CDR2: SGHTA and FQGNSA. The CDR3 extends over 16 amino acids. Trimming removed 5 bases at V and 5 bases at J, with 16 bases between. The CDR3 DNA follows: TGTGCCAGCAGCCCATATATCGGACACGATAATTCACCCCTCCACTTT. Its protein is CASSPYIGHDNSPLHF.

The rearrangement joins TRBV12-3 or TRBV12-4 to TRBJ1-6; D remains unclear. V was cut by 3 bases and J by 10 bases, with 7 bases left in between. This CDR3 is built from 12 residues. CDR3 residues: CASSFELSPLHF. The CDR3 nucleotides are TGTGCCAGCAGTTTTGAGTTATCACCCCTCCACTTT.

This clone showed up just a few times. The gene calls are TRBV7-6 and TRBJ2-2; D uncertain. The CDR3 loop spans 16 amino acids. With 0 bases removed from V and 1 base from J, the gap between germline ends came to 9 bases. Germline CDR1 SGHVS, CDR2 FNYEAQ. CDR3 amino acids: CASSLALGLNTGELFF. In nucleotides, the CDR3 is TGTGCCAGCAGCTTAGCGCTAGGGTTGAACACCGGGGAGCTGTTTTTT.

The gene calls are TRBV5-4 and TRBJ1-2; 8 bases map to TRBD1. This CDR3 region has 14 residues. Unmatched junction bases numbered 2, after V lost 0 bases and J lost 4 bases. CDR1 is SGHNT, CDR2 YYREEE, per germline (reference sequence). For the CDR3, the DNA is TGTGCCAGCAGCTTGGTTGGACAGGGCTATGGCTACACCTTC. It specifies CASSLVGQGYGYTF. Complete variable domain (other parts from reference TRBV5-4 and TRBJ1-2): ETGVTQSPTHLIKTRGQQVTLRCSSQSGHNTVSWYQQALGQGPQFIFQYYREEENGRGNFPPRFSGLQFPNYSSELNVNALELDDSALYLCASSLVGQGYGYTFGSGTRLTVV.

The chain uses TRBV7-3 and TRBJ2-2; D ambiguous. The V gene's germline CDR1 is SGHTA and CDR2 FQGTGA. CDR3 length equals 12 residues. Trimming shortened V by 1 base and J by 5 bases, and 2 bases separated the two germline ends. The DNA for the CDR3 is TGTGCCAGCAGCTTAAAAACCGGGGAGCTGTTTTTT. Protein: CASSLKTGELFF.

This clone was observed a handful of times. This chain connects TRBV9 to TRBJ2-7; 8 bases line up with TRBD1. This CDR3 spans 14 amino acids. Germline assignment: CDR1 SGDLS and CDR2 YYNGEE. V lost 3 bases to trimming and J lost 1 base; unmatched junction nucleotides: 3. The CDR3 loop reads CASSEGDRSYEQYF. As DNA, the CDR3 is TGTGCCAGCAGCGAGGGGGACAGGTCCTACGAGCAGTACTTC. The full variable domain, in which reference TRBV9 and TRBJ2-7 provide the parts outside the CDR3, is DSGVTQTPKHLITATGQRVTLRCSPRSGDLSVYWYQQSLDQGLQFLIQYYNGEERAKGNILERFSAQQFPDLHSELNLSSLELGDSALYFCASSEGDRSYEQYFGPGTRLTVT.

The V gene is TRBV7-9, the J gene TRBJ2-2, with no clear D. Germline V gene data show CDR1 as SEHNR and CDR2 as FQNEAQ (reference sequence). The CDR3 consists of 12 residues. Between the trimmed V and J ends, which lost 1 base and 8 bases, there was a span of 5 bases. The CDR3 nucleotides read TGTGCCAGCAGCTTAGTGTTGGGGGAGCTGTTTTTT. Encoded protein: CASSLVLGELFF.

This clone appeared once. This chain uses TRBV6-5 with TRBJ1-4, with a weak D call TRBD1 (6 bases). The CDR3 consists of 13 residues. The V gene lost 6 bases and the J gene lost 4 bases, with 9 bases spanning the gap. Per germline, CDR1 MNHEY and CDR2 SVGAGI. CDR3 nucleotides: TGTGCCAGCAGGGACAGACTTAATGAAAAACTGTTTTTT. Its translation: CASRDRLNEKLFF.

The chain has TRBV7-2 and TRBJ2-7; 7 bases fit TRBD1. CDR1 is SGHTA, CDR2 FQGNSA, per germline. J lost 6 bases, V lost 4 bases, and 9 bases had no gene match. This CDR3 has 14 residues. CDR3 coding DNA: TGTGCCAGCAGCTGGACAGGACAAGAGGGCGAGCAGTACTTC. Its translation: CASSWTGQEGEQYF.

This clone was detected once. The V call is TRBV27, the J call TRBJ2-7; TRBD1 is a possible D gene (5 bases). From germline, CDR1 is MNHEY and CDR2 SMNVEV (reference sequence). Between the trimmed V and J ends, which lost 8 bases and 2 bases, there was a span of 16 bases. The CDR3 contains 14 residues. The CDR3 protein is CASPSCRGPYEQYF. The CDR3 nucleotides read TGTGCCAGCCCCTCGTGTAGGGGCCCCTACGAGCAGTACTTC.

The V and J genes are TRBV18 and TRBJ1-4; 8 bases fit TRBD1. The trim removed 6 bases at V and 7 bases at J, leaving 10 bases unmatched. The V gene's germline CDR1 is KGHSH and CDR2 LQKENI. CDR3 size: 15 residues. DNA for the CDR3: TGTGCCAGCTCCCTGAGGGACAGGTTTTCTGAAAAACTGTTTTTT. Translated, it gives CASSLRDRFSEKLFF.